What follows are 10 T cell receptor beta chains derived from one specimen sequenced in a study of T cells in Graves' hyperthyroidism and ophthalmopathy. The TCR beta CDR3 regions underwent amplification using RNA transcripts as the source. Initially, a first-round RT-PCR of the TCR CDR3 employed the HTBI primer set. TCRdb itself ran the multiplex PCR reads through MiXCR, one entry per CDR3 protein. The data hold 500,000 to 800,000 distinct CDR3 sequences, with nearly 45% observed a single time. The sequencing sample was made of peripheral blood or thyroid tissue (not recorded which). These receptor sequences come from an adult man with Graves' disease, either hyperthyroidism or ophthalmopathy (not recorded which).

The chain recombines TRBV7-3 with TRBJ2-5; 7 bases are a match to TRBD1. Germline V lookup: CDR1 SGHTA, CDR2 FQGTGA. V shed 7 bases and J 3 bases; nucleotides not matched to a gene: 14. There are 16 residues in the CDR3. The CDR3 coding sequence is TGTGCCAGCAATTCCCCCGACAGGGTAGGGAAAGAGACCCAGTACTTC. This codes for CASNSPDRVGKETQYF.

Many counts were recorded for this clonotype. The rearrangement links TRBV15 to TRBJ2-7; maybe TRBD1 (5 bases). The CDR3 consists of 14 residues. The germline V gene has CDR1 LNHNV and CDR2 YYDKDF (reference sequence). The V end was cut by 6 bases, the J end by 2 bases, with 14 bases between. CDR3 in DNA: TGTGCCACCAGTTCCTCCAGGGAAACCTACGAGCAGTACTTC. Translating it yields CATSSSRETYEQYF.

This clonotype has just one count. This clone may be a read error of a much larger clone one base away. The chain carries TRBV10-3 and TRBJ1-1; D remains unclear. V was pared by 3 bases and J by 5 bases, with 22 bases between. The germline gives CDR1 ENHRY, CDR2 SYGVKD. The CDR3 length is 17 residues. Here the CDR3 reads CAISDRGRGHRRTEAFF. CDR3 DNA: TGTGCCATCAGTGACAGAGGACGGGGTCATAGGAGGACTGAAGCTTTCTTT.

This clonotype was picked up many times. The chain links TRBV10-3 to TRBJ1-2; D is perhaps TRBD1 (5 bases). Trimming took 4 bases from V and 1 from J, leaving 13 bases between them. The length of the CDR3 is 15 residues. Germline-derived CDR1 and CDR2 are ENHRY and SYGVKD. The DNA for the CDR3 is TGTGCCATCAGTGGAATAGGGGCTGATAACTATGGCTACACCTTC. It translates to CAISGIGADNYGYTF.

The gene calls are TRBV2 and TRBJ1-6; maybe TRBD1 (6 bases). The germline V gene has CDR1 SNHLY and CDR2 FYNNEI. This CDR3 is built from 18 residues. The V end was cut by 3 bases, the J end by 6 bases, with 21 bases between. CDR3 nucleotides: TGTGCCAGCAGTGAGTTGGGCCTGACAGGAGTCCGTAATTCACCCCTCCACTTT. This sequence encodes CASSELGLTGVRNSPLHF.

Many counts were recorded for this clonotype. V gene TRBV2 combines with J gene TRBJ1-4; D gene unclear. Germline assignment: CDR1 SNHLY and CDR2 FYNNEI. Trimming removed 1 base at V and 3 bases at J, with 9 bases between. This CDR3 has 15 amino acids. The CDR3 here is CASSEEGWSNEKLFF. The CDR3 DNA reads TGTGCCAGCAGTGAAGAAGGGTGGTCTAATGAAAAACTGTTTTTT.

V usage is TRBV14 and J usage is TRBJ1-1; tentative D call: TRBD1 (6 bases). Germline assignment: CDR1 SGHDN and CDR2 FVKESK. Trimming pared 2 bases from V and 1 base from J, leaving 11 bases between. This CDR3 comprises 15 residues. CDR3 amino acids: CASSQRGLGNTEAFF. The CDR3, as DNA: TGTGCCAGCAGCCAACGGGGGCTTGGGAACACTGAAGCTTTCTTT.

The rearrangement uses TRBV10-2 and TRBJ1-5; the D is unclear. V dropped 6 bases and J dropped 4 bases, with 10 bases sitting between them. CDR1 is WSHSY and CDR2 is SAAADI in the germline V gene. The CDR3 loop spans 13 amino acids. The CDR3 here is CASSGFQNQPQHF. In DNA form, the CDR3 reads TGCGCCAGCAGCGGGTTTCAAAATCAGCCCCAGCATTTT.

For this clonotype: A much larger clone sits a single nucleotide away, making a read error possible. The chain employs TRBV2 and TRBJ2-7; D ambiguous. CDR1 SNHLY and CDR2 FYNNEI come from the germline V gene. CDR3 size: 13 residues. In nucleotides, the CDR3 is TGTGCCAGCATTTGGACCGACTCCTACGCGCAGTACTTC. Its translation is CASIWTDSYAQYF.

This clonotype has a handful of counts. CDR3 loop: CSVGGLAGGNEQYF. In DNA, the CDR3 is TGCAGCGTCGGGGGACTAGCGGGAGGGAACGAGCAGTACTTC. The chain uses TRBV29-1 and TRBJ2-7; 16 positions match TRBD2. CDR3 length equals 14 residues. V gave up 6 bases and J gave up 5 bases; unmatched junction bases: 4. CDR1 and CDR2 (germline): SQVTM, ANQGSEA.